This T cell receptor (beta chain) was sequenced for a study of identical twins. Study-wide findings and caveats: In cord blood, abundant beta clonotypes had fewer insertions; memory showed no trend.

Only healthy Caucasians were enrolled as donors. The CDR3 length is 15 residues. Germline V gene data show CDR1 as MNHEY and CDR2 as SVGAGI. V gave up 0 bases and J gave up 5 bases, with 14 bases separating them. On this clonotype: Its antigen is currently unknown.

Template switching supplied a universal primer site; unique molecular identifiers were carried on the cDNA. MiXCR, run by TCRdb on the 5' RACE reads, gives a single entry per CDR3 protein. The repertoire has hundreds of thousands of distinct CDR3 sequences, roughly an eighth of them found once; the top ten carry around 1.5%. The sample was also linked to a second study, of yellow fever vaccine responses in identical twins.

This chain joins TRBV6-5 and TRBJ2-7, with a possible D match to TRBD2 (5 bases). The sequencing input was PBMCs. The sequence derives from a woman under 30 in good health. CDR3 residues: CASSYSRGSPNEQYF. CDR3 nucleotides: TGTGCCAGCAGTTACTCTCGGGGATCACCCAACGAGCAGTACTTC.